These 3 T cell receptor beta chains were sequenced from one sample in a study of cytotoxic CD8 clonotypes in ibrutinib-treated CLL. The table came from immunoSEQ multiplex PCR; TCRdb's copy has only in-frame clones and leaves some out. The table includes 73,000 or so clones, about two thirds detected once. Sequencing was performed on PBMCs, taken after 12 months of ibrutinib treatment. These TCRs come from a human donor with chronic lymphocytic leukemia.

This clone was counted a single time. V is TRBV4-1 and J is TRBJ2-2; maybe TRBD2 (5 bases). The CDR3 sequence is 17 residues long. Germline-derived CDR1 and CDR2 are MGHRA and YSYEKL. V lost 2 bases and J lost 7, with 20 bases in between. DNA for the CDR3: TGCGCCAGCAGCCAACTCTCCCGGACTGGCGTCGTCGGGGAGCTGTTTTTT. This translates into CASSQLSRTGVVGELFF.

This clone was picked up a small number of times. V usage is TRBV9 and J usage is TRBJ1-4, with a possible D match to TRBD1 (6 bases). CDR3 length: 15 residues. Germline loops: CDR1 SGDLS, CDR2 YYNGEE. Trimming cost V 4 bases and J 8 bases, with 18 bases left between them. The CDR3 nucleotides read TGTGCCAGCAGCCAGGGTGGGGGGCTAGCGGAAAAACTGTTTTTT. It encodes CASSQGGGLAEKLFF.

The chain recombines TRBV15 with TRBJ1-1; D is uncertain. Trimming took 5 bases from V and 3 from J, leaving 13 bases between them. Germline CDR1 reads LNHNV; CDR2 reads YYDKDF (reference sequence). The length of the CDR3 is 14 residues. The CDR3 here is CATSARLGDTEAFF. The CDR3, as DNA: TGTGCCACCAGCGCTCGCCTCGGGGACACTGAAGCTTTCTTT.